This record looks at one TCR beta chain sequence and its context. As yet, its antigen is unknown. CDR3 length equals 15 residues. Germline V gene data show CDR1 as SGHTA and CDR2 as FQGNSA. V shed 2 bases and J 8 bases; nucleotides not matched to a gene: 8. These data belong to a study of blood T cells in healthy people across ages. Combining a sample-barcoded 5' primer with a J-beta primer mix, a second PCR ran for roughly 7 to 11 cycles. TCRdb reprocessed the 5' RACE reads with MiXCR, giving one entry per CDR3 protein. The repertoire has about 580,000 distinct CDR3 sequences, roughly 48% of them found once; the top ten carry approximately 25%. Overall study findings and caveats: Possibly confounding the expanded clonotype changes was the fact that donor CMV status was unknown. TCR beta diversity tracked closely with naive T cell percentage.

The rearrangement uses TRBV7-2 and TRBJ1-4, with 7 bases lining up with TRBD1. Sequencing used blood. The source is a man older than 75 in good health. CDR3 DNA: TGTGCCAGCAGCTTAACCGGGAACAGGGGCGAAAAACTGTTTTTT. This gives the protein CASSLTGNRGEKLFF.